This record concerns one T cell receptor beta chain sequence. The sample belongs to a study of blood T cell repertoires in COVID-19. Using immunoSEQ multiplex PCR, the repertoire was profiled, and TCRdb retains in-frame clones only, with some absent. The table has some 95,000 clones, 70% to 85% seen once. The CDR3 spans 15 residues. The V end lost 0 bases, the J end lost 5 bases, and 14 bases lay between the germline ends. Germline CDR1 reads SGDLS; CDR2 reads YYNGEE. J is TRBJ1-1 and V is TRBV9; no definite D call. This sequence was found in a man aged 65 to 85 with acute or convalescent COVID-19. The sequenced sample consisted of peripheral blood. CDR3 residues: CASSVVDSVGTEAFF. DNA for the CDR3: TGTGCCAGCAGCGTAGTGGACTCGGTCGGGACTGAAGCTTTCTTT. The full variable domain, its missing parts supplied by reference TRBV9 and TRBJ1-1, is DSGVTQTPKHLITATGQRVTLRCSPRSGDLSVYWYQQSLDQGLQFLIQYYNGEERAKGNILERFSAQQFPDLHSELNLSSLELGDSALYFCASSVVDSVGTEAFFGQGTRLTVV.